These 8 T cell receptor beta chains originate from one sample sequenced in a study of regulatory T cells in long-lasting Graves disease. Noted time point: newly diagnosed GD, antithyroid drugs for less than 3 months. From RNA extracted from PBMCs, the TCR library was made. Researchers made TCR beta libraries by using iRepertoire HTBI primers and running Arm-PCR on CDR3 regions. TCRdb analysed the multiplex PCR reads with MiXCR anew, one entry per CDR3 protein. The sample has approximately 460,000 distinct CDR3 sequences; less than 20% are singletons. These data were also filed under a second study, of T cells in Graves' hyperthyroidism and ophthalmopathy.

Material: peripheral blood mononuclear cells (PBMCs), obtained at new diagnosis, from a patient treated with antithyroid drugs. Receptors originate from a woman under 40 with Graves disease.

This clonotype occurred many times. V usage is TRBV28 and J usage is TRBJ2-3, with TRBD2 matching over 10 bases. V shed 5 bases and J 2 bases; nucleotides not matched to a gene: 10. CDR1 and CDR2 (germline): MDHEN, SYDVKM. The CDR3 totals 17 residues. CDR3 DNA: TGTGCCAGCAGTCCTTTGCTAGCGGGAGAGTACACAGATACGCAGTATTTT. This codes for CASSPLLAGEYTDTQYF. Full variable domain (outside the CDR3, taken from reference TRBV28 and TRBJ2-3): DVKVTQSSRYLVKRTGEKVFLECVQDMDHENMFWYRQDPGLGLRLIYFSYDVKMKEKGDIPEGYSVSREKKERFSLILESASTNQTSMYLCASSPLLAGEYTDTQYFGPGTRLTVL.

This clonotype was counted at least ten times. This chain connects TRBV7-9 to TRBJ2-3, with 9 bases that match TRBD2. Trimming at V came to 5 bases and at J to 1 base, leaving 7 bases not matched to a gene. Germline V gene data show CDR1 as SEHNR and CDR2 as FQNEAQ (reference sequence). The CDR3 extends over 16 amino acids. CDR3 in amino acids: CASSTLRGRGTDTQYF. The CDR3 DNA follows: TGTGCCAGCAGCACCCTTCGCGGGAGGGGCACAGATACGCAGTATTTT.

This clonotype came up many times. The rearrangement links TRBV4-2 to TRBJ2-1; D is possibly TRBD2 (6 bases). The CDR3 is made up of 17 amino acids. Trimming left V 2 bases short and J 7 bases short, with 21 bases between. Germline lookup yields CDR1 LGHNA and CDR2 YNFKEQ. As DNA, the CDR3 is TGTGCCAGCAGCCAACTCGTAGGAGGGCATAATGGGAATGAGCAGTTCTTC. The encoded protein is CASSQLVGGHNGNEQFF.

This clonotype was seen many times. This chain uses TRBV11-2 with TRBJ1-6, with D unclear. Germline CDR1 SGHAT, CDR2 FQNNGV. The V gene lost 2 bases and the J gene lost 6 bases, with 8 bases spanning the gap. The CDR3 has 14 residues. DNA for the CDR3: TGTGCCAGCAGCTTAAGTACCAGTAATTCACCCCTCCACTTT. Encoded protein: CASSLSTSNSPLHF.

This rearrangement joins TRBV20-1 to TRBJ1-3; D gene unclear. The CDR3 covers 14 residues. CDR1 DFQATT and CDR2 SNEGSKA come from the germline V gene (reference sequence). Trimming cost V 3 bases and J 0 bases, with 9 bases left between them. Here the CDR3 reads CSARDFYSGNTIYF. In DNA, the CDR3 is TGCAGTGCTAGGGACTTCTACTCTGGAAACACCATATATTTT.

This clonotype was found many times. The V call is TRBV5-1, the J call TRBJ2-3, with TRBD1 as a possible D gene (8 bases). V lost 4 bases to trimming and J lost 6 bases, with 15 bases between them. Looked up from germline, CDR1 is SGHRS and CDR2 is YFSETQ. This CDR3 contains 14 residues. This chain's CDR3 is CASSPRGDRDTQYF. The CDR3 DNA follows: TGCGCCAGCAGCCCCCGGGGGGACAGGGATACGCAGTATTTT. The whole variable domain, remainder taken from reference TRBV5-1 and TRBJ2-3, is KAGVTQTPRYLIKTRGQQVTLSCSPISGHRSVSWYQQTPGQGLQFLFEYFSETQRNKGNFPGRFSGRQFSNSRSEMNVSTLELGDSALYLCASSPRGDRDTQYFGPGTRLTVL.

This clonotype was seen only a few times. The chain links TRBV6-4 to TRBJ2-2; unclear D gene. CDR1 and CDR2 from the germline V gene are MRHNA and SNTAGT. The CDR3 extends over 12 amino acids. V was shortened by 8 bases and J by 9 bases, with 13 bases between the two germline ends. The CDR3 reads CASLTRSRELFF. The DNA of the CDR3 is TGTGCCAGCTTGACTCGTTCCCGGGAGCTGTTTTTT.

This clonotype was seen only a few times. This chain links TRBV25-1 with TRBJ2-7, with D perhaps matching TRBD1 (6 bases). This CDR3 has 13 residues. Germline lookup yields CDR1 MGHDK and CDR2 SYGVNS. Trimming took 8 bases from V and 3 from J, leaving 14 bases between them. The CDR3 protein is CASERTAGYEQYF. For the CDR3, the DNA is TGTGCCAGCGAAAGGACAGCAGGCTACGAGCAGTACTTC.